The clone carrying this T cell receptor beta chain was detected many times. The antigen remains unidentified. The data stem from a study of T cells in Graves' hyperthyroidism and ophthalmopathy. The study, taken as a whole, reports: Ophthalmopathy got predicted by the model a median 6.5 months before its onset. Most expanded thyroid clonotypes above 0.001 recurred in blood.

Researchers took RNA transcripts and amplified the TCR beta CDR3 regions from them. TCR CDR3 underwent first-round RT-PCR with the HTBI primer set. From the multiplex PCR reads, TCRdb called clonotypes with MiXCR, one entry per CDR3 protein. The sample records some 350,000 distinct CDR3 sequences, about 20% being singletons. The hyperthyroidism patients had all been newly diagnosed, and their disease duration was under 2 months. Their ages ranged from 18 to 65 years. Diagnoses were made from clinical symptoms, serum measures (thyroxine and TRAb), thyroid ultrasound and orbital computed tomography. This CDR3 is 14 amino acids long. The germline V and J ends were trimmed by 0 bases and 2 bases, with 8 bases remaining between them. Looked up from germline, CDR1 is SGHRS and CDR2 is YFSETQ.

This receptor was obtained from a woman under 30 with Graves' hyperthyroidism. V usage is TRBV5-1 and J usage is TRBJ1-2, with unresolved D. The material sequenced was blood. DNA for the CDR3: TGCGCCAGCAGCTTGGCCGGCGTAAACTATGGCTACACCTTC. This encodes CASSLAGVNYGYTF. Using reference TRBV5-1 and TRBJ1-2 for the parts outside the CDR3, the full variable domain is KAGVTQTPRYLIKTRGQQVTLSCSPISGHRSVSWYQQTPGQGLQFLFEYFSETQRNKGNFPGRFSGRQFSNSRSEMNVSTLELGDSALYLCASSLAGVNYGYTFGSGTRLTVV.